A selection of T cell receptor beta chains follows, all from one sample in a study of post-analysis software for immune sequencing data. TCRdb used MiXCR to reprocess the PCR reads, holding one entry per CDR3 protein. The data contain over 700,000 distinct CDR3 sequences, 30% of them seen just once; the ten biggest clones take up more than 0.55%. Sequencing input: blood. These receptors were taken from a girl aged 10 to 17 with multiple sclerosis. The CDR3 runs from the conserved cysteine through the conserved F or W. A D gene is named only where the DNA matches it firmly. Not all rows give a size; the values are once, few, many and, for expanded clones, a class.

abundance	v_gene	j_gene	d_gene	CDR3aa	CDR3nt
.	TRBV9	TRBJ2-5	.	CASSVGPAGVKETQYF	TGTGCCAGCAGCGTAGGCCCGGCGGGCGTCAAAGAGACCCAGTACTTC
.	TRBV20-1	TRBJ2-7	.	CSVRDQQGPSYEQYF	TGCAGTGTTAGAGATCAACAGGGACCGTCCTACGAGCAGTACTTC
few	TRBV11-1	TRBJ2-1	.	CASSSGPSADEQFF	TGTGCCAGCAGCTCGGGCCCCTCGGCGGATGAGCAGTTCTTC
.	TRBV6-1	TRBJ1-1	.	CASIEIQASEAFF	TGTGCCAGCATAGAAATCCAGGCTTCTGAAGCTTTCTTT
.	TRBV2	TRBJ2-1	TRBD2	CASSRTSGDNEQFF	TGTGCCAGCAGTCGTACTAGCGGGGACAATGAGCAGTTCTTC
few	TRBV20-1	TRBJ2-1	.	CSARDLVGGVFYNEQFF	TGCAGTGCTAGAGATCTAGTGGGAGGAGTATTTTACAATGAGCAGTTCTTC
few	TRBV29-1	TRBJ2-5	TRBD1	CSVDGTVSQRRQETQYF	TGCAGCGTCGACGGGACAGTTAGCCAGCGCCGACAAGAGACCCAGTACTTC
few	TRBV6-4	TRBJ2-1	TRBD2	CASGTSGGTNNEQFF	TGTGCCAGCGGTACTAGCGGGGGAACCAACAATGAGCAGTTCTTC
.	TRBV10-3	TRBJ2-7	.	CAISRTGSSYEQYF	TGTGCCATCAGTAGAACAGGGAGCTCCTACGAGCAGTACTTC
few	TRBV29-1	TRBJ2-3	.	CSVEDRGATDTQYF	TGCAGCGTTGAAGACAGGGGGGCCACAGATACGCAGTATTTT
.	TRBV2	TRBJ1-6	TRBD1	CASRGQGSPLHF	TGTGCCAGCAGAGGACAGGGGTCACCCCTCCACTTT
few	TRBV4-3	TRBJ2-7	.	CASSQAGGSSTGRYEQYF	TGCGCCAGCAGCCAAGCTGGGGGGTCCTCAACAGGGCGCTACGAGCAGTACTTC
many	TRBV6-5	TRBJ2-7	.	CASSRGVGEQYF	TGTGCCAGCAGCCGCGGGGTGGGTGAGCAGTACTTC
.	TRBV5-1	TRBJ2-1	TRBD2	CASSLAWASGSYNEQFF	TGCGCCAGCAGCTTGGCCTGGGCTAGCGGCTCCTACAATGAGCAGTTCTTC
few	TRBV7-2	TRBJ2-1	TRBD2	CASSLTSGGHEQFF	TGTGCCAGCAGCTTAACTAGCGGGGGCCATGAGCAGTTCTTC
few	TRBV15	TRBJ2-3	.	CATSRDPLPDTQYF	TGTGCCACCAGCAGAGACCCTCTCCCAGATACGCAGTATTTT
few	TRBV12-3/TRBV12-4	TRBJ2-7	.	CASKLGRGSYEQYF	TGTGCCAGCAAACTGGGCAGGGGCTCCTACGAGCAGTACTTC
.	TRBV20-1	TRBJ1-5	.	CSAGTGVRQPQHF	TGCAGTGCTGGGACCGGGGTTCGGCAGCCCCAGCATTTT
.	TRBV3-1	TRBJ1-2	.	CASSQAGDYTF	TGTGCCAGCAGCCAAGCGGGGGACTACACCTTC
.	TRBV4-3	TRBJ2-5	TRBD1	CASSQDRTTGPETQYF	TGCGCCAGCAGCCAGGACCGGACGACAGGGCCGGAGACCCAGTACTTC
.	TRBV6-6	TRBJ2-5	.	CASSALGKQETQYF	TGTGCCAGCAGTGCCTTGGGGAAACAAGAGACCCAGTACTTC
.	TRBV20-1	TRBJ2-1	.	CSALPGLEQFF	TGCAGTGCGCTACCGGGACTCGAGCAGTTCTTC
few	TRBV20-1	TRBJ2-7	TRBD2	CSASFSGAYEQYF	TGCAGTGCTAGCTTTAGCGGGGCCTACGAGCAGTACTTC
.	TRBV14	TRBJ2-1	.	CASSPPGLSYNEQFF	TGTGCCAGCAGTCCGCCGGGATTATCCTACAATGAGCAGTTCTTC
many	TRBV11-2	TRBJ1-1	.	CASSLRRNTEAFF	TGTGCCAGCAGCTTGCGGAGGAACACTGAAGCTTTCTTT
.	TRBV6-5	TRBJ1-4	.	CASSTVSSGEKLFF	TGTGCCAGCAGCACGGTCAGTAGTGGAGAAAAACTGTTTTTT
.	TRBV18	TRBJ1-1	.	CASSPTWGSPEAFF	TGTGCCAGCTCACCAACCTGGGGGTCGCCTGAAGCTTTCTTT
few	TRBV5-1	TRBJ1-1	.	CASSSQTVNTEAFF	TGCGCCAGCAGCTCACAGACGGTGAACACTGAAGCTTTCTTT
few	TRBV4-2	TRBJ2-3	.	CASSPELGPDTQYF	TGTGCCAGCAGCCCTGAGTTGGGACCGGATACGCAGTATTTT
.	TRBV6-5	TRBJ1-1	TRBD1	CASSYGTAMNTEAFF	TGTGCCAGCAGTTACGGGACAGCCATGAACACTGAAGCTTTCTTT
.	TRBV14	TRBJ2-5	.	CASSPRFAGRETQYF	TGTGCCAGCAGCCCACGGTTTGCAGGACGCGAGACCCAGTACTTC
few	TRBV7-9	TRBJ2-5	.	CASSFNLGPFQETQYF	TGTGCCAGCAGCTTCAACCTGGGACCGTTCCAAGAGACCCAGTACTTC
few	TRBV3-1	TRBJ2-7	.	CASSQVRGGEQYF	TGTGCCAGCAGCCAAGTCCGGGGAGGAGAGCAGTACTTC
.	TRBV6-2/TRBV6-3	TRBJ2-5	TRBD2	CASSYFSASGSQETQYF	TGTGCCAGCAGTTACTTCTCGGCTAGCGGGTCCCAAGAGACCCAGTACTTC
.	TRBV4-3	TRBJ2-5	.	CTSSQEPQETQYF	TGCACCAGCAGCCAAGAACCGCAGGAGACCCAGTACTTC
few	TRBV7-2	TRBJ2-7	.	CASSFDGSHYEQYF	TGTGCCAGCAGCTTTGACGGCTCTCACTACGAGCAGTACTTC
.	TRBV25-1	TRBJ2-3	.	CASSEYILDTQYF	TGTGCCAGCAGTGAATATATCCTTGATACGCAGTATTTT
many	TRBV29-1	TRBJ2-5	.	CSVARETQYF	TGCAGCGTTGCCAGGGAGACCCAGTACTTC
.	TRBV29-1	TRBJ2-1	.	CSVRRGSTGRSYNEQFF	TGCAGCGTTCGTCGGGGGAGTACGGGGAGGTCCTACAATGAGCAGTTCTTC
.	TRBV12-3/TRBV12-4	TRBJ1-1	TRBD1	CASHLRAGGAPAFF	TGTGCCAGCCACCTAAGGGCAGGGGGCGCCCCGGCTTTCTTT
few	TRBV29-1	TRBJ2-2	.	CSVAVSSASTGELFF	TGCAGCGTTGCGGTTTCTAGCGCGAGCACCGGGGAGCTGTTTTTT
.	TRBV24-1	TRBJ1-2	.	CATSDWDSKKMGYGYTF	TGTGCCACCAGTGATTGGGACTCAAAAAAGATGGGCTATGGCTACACCTTC
.	TRBV20-1	TRBJ2-1	TRBD2	CSAGTRGSNEQFF	TGCAGTGCCGGGACTAGAGGTAGTAATGAGCAGTTCTTC
.	TRBV7-9	TRBJ1-1	TRBD1	CASSHGQGRMAEAFF	TGTGCCAGCAGCCACGGACAGGGTCGGATGGCTGAAGCTTTCTTT
few	TRBV5-5	TRBJ2-7	.	CASKPRDGPYEQYF	TGTGCCAGCAAACCCCGGGACGGGCCCTACGAGCAGTACTTC
.	TRBV29-1	TRBJ2-4	.	CSVEAGEWELAKNIQYF	TGCAGCGTTGAAGCCGGCGAATGGGAATTAGCCAAAAACATTCAGTACTTC
.	TRBV28	TRBJ1-2	.	CASSPTGIFLDGYTF	TGTGCCAGCAGTCCTACAGGGATTTTTTTGGATGGCTACACCTTC
.	TRBV25-1	TRBJ2-7	TRBD2	CASSELAGGPGEQYF	TGTGCCAGCAGTGAATTGGCGGGAGGGCCAGGCGAGCAGTACTTC
many	TRBV20-1	TRBJ2-4	TRBD2	CSAANTRTSGRPKNIQYF	TGCAGTGCTGCCAATACCCGGACTAGCGGGAGACCCAAAAACATTCAGTACTTC